Listed below are T cell receptor beta chains from one sample, sequenced in a study of glioma-infiltrating T cells. From the multiplex PCR reads, TCRdb called clonotypes with MiXCR, one entry per CDR3 protein. The sample lists around 350,000 distinct CDR3 sequences, about 40% occurring once. Sequenced material: glioma tissue, nonneoplastic brain tissue, or PBMCs (not recorded which). The receptors derive from a human donor with low-grade glioma or glioblastoma, undergoing nonglioma brain surgery, or in good health (not recorded which). The CDR3 runs from the conserved cysteine through the conserved F or W. D genes are given only for firm matches. Size is stated for part of the rows, as once, few or many counts, or as a class when the clone is expanded.

>TRBD2|TRBJ2-7|TRBV7-9|.
CASRWTSGGEQYF
TGTGCCAGCAGATGGACTAGCGGCGGCGAGCAGTACTTC
>.|TRBJ1-2|TRBV28|many
CASSFLVGIPYGYTF
TGTGCCAGCAGTTTCTTGGTGGGGATTCCATATGGCTACACCTTC
>TRBD2|TRBJ2-7|TRBV6-2/TRBV6-3|.
CASSPGVAGDHEQYF
TGTGCCAGCAGTCCAGGGGTAGCGGGAGATCACGAGCAGTACTTC
>TRBD1|TRBJ1-5|TRBV12-3/TRBV12-4|few
CASSLNRGRQPQHF
TGTGCCAGCAGTTTGAACAGGGGAAGACAGCCCCAGCATTTT
>.|TRBJ1-1|TRBV20-1|once
CSAKIAGGEGNTEAFF
TGCAGTGCTAAGATAGCGGGGGGCGAAGGGAACACTGAAGCTTTCTTT
>.|TRBJ2-7|TRBV19|.
CASSMGTAYERYF
TGTGCCAGTAGTATGGGGACTGCCTACGAGCGGTACTTC
>.|TRBJ2-3|TRBV4-1|.
CASSQEVQWTTRDTQYF
TGCGCCAGCAGCCAAGAAGTCCAATGGACTACCAGAGATACGCAGTATTTT
>.|TRBJ1-2|TRBV27|many
CASGSTAANYGYTF
TGTGCCAGCGGATCGACAGCCGCTAACTATGGCTACACCTTC
>.|TRBJ1-3|TRBV4-1|.
CASSQGRSSVNTIYF
TGCGCCAGCAGCCAAGGGCGGTCCTCTGTAAACACCATATATTTT
>TRBD2|TRBJ2-7|TRBV6-1|many
CASILGLAGHYEQYF
TGTGCCAGCATCCTAGGACTAGCGGGACACTACGAGCAGTACTTC
>TRBD1|TRBJ1-1|TRBV7-2|.
CASSPGQAEALF
TGTGCCAGCAGTCCGGGACAGGCTGAAGCTCTCTTT
>TRBD2|TRBJ2-1|TRBV20-1|many
CSGPLAGVGNEQFF
TGCAGTGGTCCACTAGCGGGAGTAGGGAATGAGCAGTTCTTC
>.|TRBJ1-2|TRBV6-1|.
CASSVTGQGWAYGYTF
TGTGCCAGCAGCGTTACGGGTCAGGGGTGGGCCTATGGCTACACCTTC
>.|TRBJ2-7|TRBV7-9|.
CASSSWDRGPYEQYF
TGTGCCAGCAGCTCTTGGGACCGGGGGCCCTACGAGCAGTACTTC
>.|TRBJ2-5|TRBV25-1|many
CASSDLRIQETQYF
TGTGCCAGCAGTGATTTAAGGATCCAAGAGACCCAGTACTTC
>.|TRBJ2-1|TRBV28|few
CASSPAWGRSSYNEQFF
TGTGCCAGCAGTCCGGCCTGGGGGAGGAGCTCCTACAATGAGCAGTTCTTC
>TRBD1|TRBJ1-2|TRBV7-2|.
CASSVTGDGANYGYTF
TGTGCCAGCAGCGTGACAGGGGATGGGGCTAACTATGGCTACACCTTC